This T cell receptor beta chain stems from a study of shared clonotypes between healthy human individuals. Study-wide background: Samples came from a couple of female and a few male donors aged 18 to 49.

Findings and limits, study-wide: Among non-shared clonotypes, generation probabilities were lower than among those shared by all four donors. Clonotype sharing among donors, it was expected, would be affected by sequencing depth.

The authors ran the assay at deep level. The protocol was immunoSEQ multiplex PCR, while the TCRdb copy is restricted to in-frame clones and leaves out a portion. Counted here are approximately 1,000,000 clones, 70% to 80% occurring once; the ten biggest clones make up 0.89%. Looked up from germline, CDR1 is SGHDT and CDR2 is YYEEEE. CDR3 size: 16 residues. Trimming cost V 2 bases and J 0 bases, with 12 bases left between them. With respect to this clone: Its antigen is undetermined.

The sequence derives from a man between 18 and 35 years old in good health. Some clones in this sample may be carry-over from other donors' samples. The rearrangement links TRBV5-6 to TRBJ1-3, with unresolved D. The sample taken for sequencing was memory CD4+ T cells from PBMCs. Indicated subset: CD45RA-negative fraction. In DNA, the CDR3 is TGTGCCAGCAGCTTAATGGGATTTTACTCTGGAAACACCATATATTTT. Protein product: CASSLMGFYSGNTIYF.